A single sample gave rise to the 17 T cell receptor beta chains below, sequenced in a study of blood T cell repertoires in COVID-19. Clones were sequenced by immunoSEQ multiplex PCR, and TCRdb holds only the in-frame ones, with some missing. The sample contains 230,000 or so clones, approximately 92% of which appear only once. Sequenced sample: peripheral blood. Receptors originate from a woman in her forties who had recovered from COVID-19.

The CDR3: CASKTGPSDTGELFF. The CDR3 DNA reads as TGTGCCAGCAAGACAGGGCCTAGCGACACCGGGGAGCTGTTTTTT. V is TRBV2 and J is TRBJ2-2, with D possibly being TRBD1 (7 bases). Germline values: CDR1 SNHLY, CDR2 FYNNEI. V lost 7 bases, J lost 3 bases, and 15 bases lay in between. The CDR3 has 15 amino acids. The variable domain in full, completed from reference TRBV2 and TRBJ2-2, reads EPEVTQTPSHQVTQMGQEVILRCVPISNHLYFYWYRQILGQKVEFLVSFYNNEISEKSEIFDDQFSVERPDGSNFTLKIRSTKLEDSAMYFCASKTGPSDTGELFFGEGSRLTVL.

The table lists this clone with a few counts. The chain employs TRBV5-4 and TRBJ1-1, with 7 nucleotides matching TRBD1. CDR1 is SGHNT and CDR2 is YYREEE in the germline V gene (reference sequence). The CDR3 is 13 residues long. V gave up 1 base and J gave up 5 bases; unmatched junction bases: 2. CDR3 amino acids: CASSLRQGTEAFF. CDR3 sequence (DNA): TGTGCCAGCAGCTTGAGACAGGGTACTGAAGCTTTCTTT.

The chain recombines TRBV3-1 (or the pseudogene TRBV3-2) with TRBJ1-1; perhaps TRBD1 as D (5 bases). The ends were cut back, 0 bases at V and 6 bases at J, with 20 bases in the middle. This CDR3 region has 17 residues. Germline assignment: CDR1 LGHDT and CDR2 YNNKEL (reference sequence). CDR3 sequence: CASSQDHFAGLYSEAFF. The CDR3 region has the DNA TGTGCCAGCAGCCAAGATCACTTCGCAGGGTTGTACTCTGAAGCTTTCTTT.

The chain has TRBV10-2 and TRBJ2-1; no clear D gene. V was cut by 10 bases and J by 8 bases, with 15 bases left in between. The CDR3 consists of 12 residues. Germline values: CDR1 WSHSY, CDR2 SAAADI. This CDR3 reads CANPPVGDEQFF. CDR3 DNA sequence: TGCGCCAATCCCCCCGTCGGAGATGAGCAGTTCTTC.

This clone was seen a few times. This rearrangement joins TRBV12-3 or TRBV12-4 to TRBJ2-7; D is possibly TRBD2 (5 bases). V was cut by 3 bases and J by 6 bases, with 9 bases left in between. This CDR3 contains 12 residues. This CDR3 is CASSFRGSEQYV. The CDR3 bases are TGTGCCAGCAGTTTCAGAGGGTCCGAGCAGTACGTC.

This rearrangement joins TRBV18 to TRBJ2-2, with D possibly matching TRBD2 (6 bases). V was trimmed by 2 bases and J by 2 bases, leaving 18 bases between them. The CDR3 is made up of 18 amino acids. CDR1 and CDR2 (germline): KGHSH, LQKENI. The CDR3 nucleotides are TGTGCCAGCTCACCATTCGCCCCGGGAGAATTTAACACCGGGGAGCTGTTTTTT. Encoded protein: CASSPFAPGEFNTGELFF.

This clone occurred once. This sequence joins TRBV19 and TRBJ2-3, with D unclear. Germline V gives CDR1 LNHDA, CDR2 SQIVND (reference sequence). The CDR3 length is 14 residues. CDR3 nucleotide sequence: TGTGCAACGCAAAGCCCTCGACACACAGATACGCAGTATTTT. Translating gives CATQSPRHTDTQYF.

This sequence joins TRBV11-3 and TRBJ2-3; the match to TRBD2 covers 10 bases. The CDR3 spans 18 residues. Germline loops: CDR1 SGHNT, CDR2 YENEEA. The V and J ends lost 5 bases and 0 bases, in that order; junction bases with no gene match: 11. CDR3 in amino acids: CASSPGSGGALSTDTQYF. As DNA, the CDR3 is TGTGCCAGCAGCCCCGGAAGCGGGGGGGCCCTTAGCACAGATACGCAGTATTTT.

The gene calls are TRBV7-8 and TRBJ2-3, with 14 bases aligning to TRBD2. Germline values: CDR1 SGHVS, CDR2 FQNEAQ. The CDR3 has 16 amino acids. V lost 5 bases, J lost 7 bases, and 8 bases stayed unmatched. CDR3 in amino acids: CASSPGTSGSTYTQYF. The CDR3 region has the DNA TGTGCCAGCAGCCCCGGGACTAGCGGGAGCACGTATACGCAGTATTTT.

The V and J genes are TRBV7-8 and TRBJ2-7; possibly TRBD2 for D (5 bases). CDR3 length: 15 amino acids. V lost 5 bases to trimming and J lost 5 bases, with 19 bases between them. Germline-derived CDR1 and CDR2 are SGHVS and FQNEAQ. The CDR3 nucleotides read TGTGCCAGCAGCGCGTCGGGAATAGGGATTGACGAGCAGTACGTC. It yields the protein CASSASGIGIDEQYV.

The genes are TRBV7-8 and TRBJ2-7; TRBD2 matches at 7 bases. V was clipped by 5 bases and J by 6 bases; unmatched bases: 13. CDR1 is SGHVS, CDR2 FQNEAQ, per germline. The CDR3 is made up of 15 amino acids. The CDR3 is CASSHGSSGQFEQYV. The DNA for the CDR3 is TGTGCCAGCAGCCACGGGTCTAGCGGCCAGTTCGAGCAGTACGTC.

The CDR3, as DNA: TGTGCCAGCAGCGGGACAGGTGGGTCGTATGGCTACACCTTC. This gives the protein CASSGTGGSYGYTF. The chain carries TRBV9 and TRBJ1-2, with 7 bases fitting TRBD1. Germline V gene data show CDR1 as SGDLS and CDR2 as YYNGEE. V was pared by 3 bases and J by 5 bases, with 7 bases of the junction left unmatched. CDR3 length: 14 residues. Full variable domain (rest looked up from reference TRBV9 and TRBJ1-2): DSGVTQTPKHLITATGQRVTLRCSPRSGDLSVYWYQQSLDQGLQFLIQYYNGEERAKGNILERFSAQQFPDLHSELNLSSLELGDSALYFCASSGTGGSYGYTFGSGTRLTVV.

This clone was found a few times. The chain is built from TRBV5-1 and TRBJ2-1; 12 bases agree with TRBD2. Germline lookup yields CDR1 SGHRS and CDR2 YFSETQ. After removal of 6 bases from V and 6 bases from J, the junction contained 7 bases not matched to a gene. This CDR3 is 15 amino acids long. Here the CDR3 reads CASKIRTSGANEQFF. The CDR3 DNA is TGCGCCAGCAAGATAAGGACTAGCGGGGCCAATGAGCAGTTCTTC.

The chain couples TRBV18 to TRBJ2-6; 9 bases are shared with TRBD1. CDR1 and CDR2 (germline): KGHSH, LQKENI. The CDR3 loop spans 18 amino acids. The V gene end was trimmed by 4 bases and the J gene end by 2 bases; junction bases not matched to a gene: 9. The CDR3 region is CASSQLGTGHPGANVLTF. CDR3 sequence (DNA): TGTGCCAGCTCACAGCTCGGGACAGGGCACCCTGGGGCCAACGTCCTGACTTTC.

This chain uses TRBV5-4 with TRBJ1-2; 7 bases align to TRBD1. V was clipped by 4 bases and J by 5 bases; unmatched bases: 5. CDR1 and CDR2 (germline): SGHNT, YYREEE (reference sequence). CDR3 length: 13 residues. CDR3 nucleotides: TGTGCCAGCAGCCCGGGACAGCCTTATGGCTACACCTTC. Its protein is CASSPGQPYGYTF. Complete variable domain (other parts from reference TRBV5-4 and TRBJ1-2): ETGVTQSPTHLIKTRGQQVTLRCSSQSGHNTVSWYQQALGQGPQFIFQYYREEENGRGNFPPRFSGLQFPNYSSELNVNALELDDSALYLCASSPGQPYGYTFGSGTRLTVV.

The chain couples TRBV9 to TRBJ2-3, with a possible D match to TRBD2 (7 bases). Trimming removed 0 bases at V and 4 bases at J, with 12 bases between. This CDR3 is 15 amino acids long. Germline V CDR1 and CDR2: SGDLS, YYNGEE. The CDR3 DNA is TGTGCCAGCAGCGTAGTGGGCGGGGGCGCAGATACGCAGTATTTT. It translates to CASSVVGGGADTQYF. Complete variable domain (other parts from reference TRBV9 and TRBJ2-3): DSGVTQTPKHLITATGQRVTLRCSPRSGDLSVYWYQQSLDQGLQFLIQYYNGEERAKGNILERFSAQQFPDLHSELNLSSLELGDSALYFCASSVVGGGADTQYFGPGTRLTVL.

The chain is built from TRBV3-1 (or the pseudogene TRBV3-2) and TRBJ2-7, with 10 positions matching TRBD2. Looked up from germline, CDR1 is LGHDT and CDR2 is YNNKEL (reference sequence). This CDR3 is built from 16 residues. V was clipped by 0 bases and J by 2 bases; unmatched bases: 4. In nucleotides, the CDR3 is TGTGCCAGCAGCCAAGAGTCCCTAGCGGGGGCCTACGAGCAGTACTTC. This encodes CASSQESLAGAYEQYF.